These 23 T cell receptor beta chains were sequenced from one sample in a study of control samples from healthy donors and cancer patients. Libraries were prepared by immunoSEQ multiplex PCR; TCRdb keeps only in-frame clonotypes and omits some of them. The sample shows some 150,000 clones, 80% to 95% of them seen only once. Material: blood. Receptors were obtained from a man aged 25 to 40 in good health.

This clone was seen just once. The chain links TRBV30 to TRBJ1-1, with a possible D match to TRBD1 (5 bases). The CDR3 runs to 12 residues. The V and J ends lost 7 bases and 1 base respectively, with 10 bases between them. Germline values: CDR1 GTSNPN, CDR2 SVGIG (reference sequence). CDR3 loop: CASGPANTEAFF. CDR3 sequence (DNA): TGTGCCTCGGGGCCAGCGAACACTGAAGCTTTCTTT.

The chain links TRBV3-1 (or the pseudogene TRBV3-2) to TRBJ1-2; the D gene is possibly TRBD1 (5 bases). Germline V lookup: CDR1 LGHDT, CDR2 YNNKEL (reference sequence). V was cut by 1 base and J by 4 bases, with 13 bases left in between. This CDR3 is 15 amino acids long. The CDR3 DNA follows: TGTGCCAGCAGCCAAGTTTCTGGGGCCTCCTATGGCTACACCTTC. Translated: CASSQVSGASYGYTF.

The rearrangement links TRBV7-2 to TRBJ1-2, with a weak D call TRBD1 (5 bases). Trimming removed 2 bases from V and 5 bases from J, with 9 bases in between. CDR1 SGHTA and CDR2 FQGNSA come from the germline V gene. The CDR3 has 13 amino acids. In DNA form, the CDR3 reads TGTGCCAGCAGCTTAATAGGGGAGTATGGCTACACCTTC. It translates to CASSLIGEYGYTF. Full variable domain (remainder filled in from reference TRBV7-2 and TRBJ1-2): GAGVSQSPSNKVTEKGKDVELRCDPISGHTALYWYRQSLGQGLEFLIYFQGNSAPDKSGLPSDRFSAERTGGSVSTLTIQRTQQEDSAVYLCASSLIGEYGYTFGSGTRLTVV.

The chain links TRBV9 to TRBJ1-1; D is undetermined. Germline CDR1 SGDLS, CDR2 YYNGEE. Trimming left V 0 bases short and J 2 bases short, with 8 bases between. The CDR3 has 14 residues. The CDR3 here is CASSVELLNTEAFF. The CDR3 DNA is TGTGCCAGCAGCGTAGAATTGCTAAACACTGAAGCTTTCTTT.

V and J are TRBV5-5 and TRBJ2-7, with a weak D call TRBD1 (5 bases). Germline CDR1 is SGHKS and CDR2 is YYEKEE (reference sequence). This CDR3 has 13 residues. Trimming cost V 2 bases and J 5 bases, with 11 bases left between them. CDR3: CASSFIQGNEQYF. The DNA of the CDR3 is TGTGCCAGCAGCTTTATCCAGGGTAACGAGCAGTACTTC.

This sequence joins TRBV5-4 and TRBJ1-5, with D unresolved. The germline gives CDR1 SGHNT, CDR2 YYREEE (reference sequence). Trimming removed 0 bases from V and 3 bases from J, with 10 bases in between. CDR3 size: 15 residues. The DNA of the CDR3 is TGTGCCAGCAGCTTGGCCCCGGGAGACAATCAGCCCCAGCATTTT. It specifies CASSLAPGDNQPQHF.

The chain uses TRBV11-1 and TRBJ2-7; 10 bases map to TRBD1. Germline-derived CDR1 and CDR2 are SGHAT and FQDESV (reference sequence). CDR3 size: 17 residues. Trimming cost V 0 bases and J 6 bases; bases outside gene matches: 11. CDR3 coding DNA: TGTGCCAGCAGCTTAGCAGGTTGGACAGGGGGACCTAGCGAGCAGTACTTC. Protein sequence: CASSLAGWTGGPSEQYF.

The chain recombines TRBV9 with TRBJ1-1; 7 bases agree with TRBD1. The CDR3 runs to 11 residues. Germline values: CDR1 SGDLS, CDR2 YYNGEE. Unmatched junction bases numbered 3, after V lost 5 bases and J lost 8 bases. The CDR3, as DNA: TGTGCCAGCAGACAGGGACAGGAAGCTTTCTTT. Residues: CASRQGQEAFF. Full variable domain (remainder filled in from reference TRBV9 and TRBJ1-1): DSGVTQTPKHLITATGQRVTLRCSPRSGDLSVYWYQQSLDQGLQFLIQYYNGEERAKGNILERFSAQQFPDLHSELNLSSLELGDSALYFCASRQGQEAFFGQGTRLTVV.

This clone was seen just once. The chain is built from TRBV4-1 and TRBJ1-2; 8 nucleotides align to TRBD1. After removal of 0 bases from V and 3 bases from J, the junction contained 3 bases not matched to a gene. Germline lookup yields CDR1 MGHRA and CDR2 YSYEKL. The CDR3 is 15 amino acids. The CDR3 region is CASSQERTGHYGYTF. Here the CDR3 DNA reads TGCGCCAGCAGCCAAGAAAGGACAGGGCACTATGGCTACACCTTC.

The V call is TRBV7-9, the J call TRBJ1-4; D is unresolved. The V end lost 2 bases, the J end lost 4 bases, and 14 bases lay between the germline ends. The length of the CDR3 is 16 residues. The V gene's germline CDR1 is SEHNR and CDR2 FQNEAQ (reference sequence). CDR3 sequence reads: CASSLLGSRDNEKLFF. In DNA, the CDR3 is TGTGCCAGCAGCTTATTGGGTTCGAGGGATAATGAAAAACTGTTTTTT. Complete variable domain (other parts from reference TRBV7-9 and TRBJ1-4): DTGVSQNPRHKITKRGQNVTFRCDPISEHNRLYWYRQTLGQGPEFLTYFQNEAQLEKSRLLSDRFSAERPKGSFSTLEIQRTEQGDSAMYLCASSLLGSRDNEKLFFGSGTQLSVL.

The chain has TRBV30 and TRBJ1-2, with TRBD1 as a possible D gene (6 bases). V shed 1 base and J shed 2 bases, with 11 bases lying between them. The CDR3 extends over 14 amino acids. Germline loops: CDR1 GTSNPN, CDR2 SVGIG (reference sequence). CDR3 protein: CAWSAAGANYGYTF. The CDR3 coding sequence is TGTGCCTGGAGTGCGGCGGGGGCCAACTATGGCTACACCTTC.

J is TRBJ1-1 and V is TRBV18; D call uncertain. This CDR3 has 14 amino acids. Trimming removed 5 bases from V and 1 base from J, with 11 bases in between. Germline V gene data show CDR1 as KGHSH and CDR2 as LQKENI. The CDR3 coding sequence is TGTGCCAGCTCAAGAGAACAAGCGAACACTGAAGCTTTCTTT. This sequence encodes CASSREQANTEAFF.

The chain recombines TRBV28 with TRBJ1-1, with D uncertain. Germline values: CDR1 MDHEN, CDR2 SYDVKM. The V end was cut by 10 bases, the J end by 7 bases, with 13 bases between. The CDR3 is 11 amino acids. CDR3 region: CAIKDGSEAFF. CDR3 bases: TGTGCCATCAAGGACGGGAGTGAAGCTTTCTTT.

The rearrangement links TRBV7-9 to TRBJ1-2; D ambiguous. Trimming pared 5 bases from V and 4 bases from J, leaving 14 bases between. CDR1 is SEHNR, CDR2 FQNEAQ, per germline (reference sequence). The CDR3 extends over 14 amino acids. The chain's CDR3 is CASSPPTWSYGYTF. Here the CDR3 DNA reads TGTGCCAGCAGCCCCCCGACCTGGAGCTATGGCTACACCTTC. Full variable domain (rest looked up from reference TRBV7-9 and TRBJ1-2): DTGVSQNPRHKITKRGQNVTFRCDPISEHNRLYWYRQTLGQGPEFLTYFQNEAQLEKSRLLSDRFSAERPKGSFSTLEIQRTEQGDSAMYLCASSPPTWSYGYTFGSGTRLTVV.

The genes are TRBV7-2 and TRBJ2-3, with TRBD2 identical over 11 bases. V shed 5 bases and J 5 bases; nucleotides not matched to a gene: 6. Per germline, CDR1 SGHTA and CDR2 FQGNSA. This CDR3 has 15 amino acids. The chain's CDR3 is CASSVSGGDIDTQYF. The CDR3, as DNA: TGTGCCAGCAGCGTTAGCGGGGGGGATATAGATACGCAGTATTTT.

The chain links TRBV6-5 to TRBJ2-3, with 9 bases that match TRBD1. Per the germline V gene, CDR1 is MNHEY and CDR2 is SVGAGI. Trimming at V came to 3 bases and at J to 2 bases, leaving 3 bases not matched to a gene. The CDR3 runs to 15 residues. CDR3 coding DNA: TGTGCCAGCAGTTATCGGGACAGGGACACAGATACGCAGTATTTT. It specifies CASSYRDRDTDTQYF.

This chain connects TRBV20-1 to TRBJ2-1, with 8 bases matching TRBD2. Losses at the gene ends were 3 bases for V and 6 bases for J; bases not matched to a gene: 13. Germline V gene data show CDR1 as DFQATT and CDR2 as SNEGSKA (reference sequence). This CDR3 is built from 16 residues. The CDR3: CSASWAERGLGNEQFF. In nucleotides, the CDR3 is TGCAGTGCTAGTTGGGCCGAGCGGGGGTTGGGCAATGAGCAGTTCTTC.

This chain joins TRBV12-5 and TRBJ1-5; the D gene is possibly TRBD1 (5 bases). The length of the CDR3 is 12 residues. V lost 2 bases, J lost 7 bases, and 6 bases lay in between. Looked up from germline, CDR1 is LGHNT and CDR2 is FRNRAP. DNA for the CDR3: TGTGCTAGTGGTTTGAAGGGGCAGCCCCAGCATTTT. Translating it yields CASGLKGQPQHF.

This sequence joins TRBV19 and TRBJ1-2, with unresolved D. With 0 bases removed from V and 4 bases from J, the gap between germline ends came to 12 bases. Germline loops: CDR1 LNHDA, CDR2 SQIVND (reference sequence). The CDR3 extends over 15 amino acids. CDR3 region: CASSIDDTDIYGYTF. The CDR3 DNA sequence: TGTGCCAGTAGTATAGATGACACCGACATCTATGGCTACACCTTC.

The chain employs TRBV5-1 and TRBJ1-2; 7 bases match TRBD1. The CDR3 covers 14 residues. V shed 5 bases and J 6 bases; nucleotides not matched to a gene: 10. Germline lookup yields CDR1 SGHRS and CDR2 YFSETQ. The CDR3 is CASRSLQGLDGYTF. The DNA for the CDR3 is TGCGCCAGCAGGTCCTTACAGGGGCTTGATGGCTACACCTTC.

The V call is TRBV7-9, the J call TRBJ2-2, with TRBD1 as a possible D gene (5 bases). CDR1 SEHNR and CDR2 FQNEAQ come from the germline V gene (reference sequence). This CDR3 region has 15 residues. The ends were cut back, 5 bases at V and 4 bases at J, with 14 bases in the middle. Here the CDR3 DNA reads TGTGCCAGCAGCACTCTCTTACAGGTCACCGGGGAGCTGTTTTTT. Amino acids: CASSTLLQVTGELFF.

This chain joins TRBV27 and TRBJ1-5; D ambiguous. V was cut by 3 bases and J by 1 base, with 7 bases left in between. This CDR3 spans 14 amino acids. Germline V CDR1 and CDR2: MNHEY, SMNVEV (reference sequence). This chain's CDR3 is CASSFGRSNQPQHF. CDR3 sequence (DNA): TGTGCCAGCAGTTTTGGACGGAGCAATCAGCCCCAGCATTTT.

The chain is built from TRBV6-5 and TRBJ1-1; unclear D gene. V shed 6 bases and J shed 1 base, with 9 bases lying between them. Germline CDR1 reads MNHEY; CDR2 reads SVGAGI. The CDR3 extends over 13 amino acids. The CDR3 loop is CASRTIGNTEAFF. Written as DNA, the CDR3 is TGTGCCAGCAGAACCATCGGGAACACTGAAGCTTTCTTT.